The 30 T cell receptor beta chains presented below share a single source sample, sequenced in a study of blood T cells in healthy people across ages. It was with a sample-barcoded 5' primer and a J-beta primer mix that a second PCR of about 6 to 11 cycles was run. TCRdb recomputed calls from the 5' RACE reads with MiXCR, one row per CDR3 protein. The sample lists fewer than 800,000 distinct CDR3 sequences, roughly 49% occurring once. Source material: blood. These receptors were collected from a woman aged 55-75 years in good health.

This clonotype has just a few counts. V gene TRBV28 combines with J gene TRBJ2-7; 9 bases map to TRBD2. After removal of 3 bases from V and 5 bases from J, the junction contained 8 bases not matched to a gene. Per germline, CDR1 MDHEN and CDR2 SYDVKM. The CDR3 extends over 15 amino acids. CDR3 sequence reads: CASSLAGGPHNEQYF. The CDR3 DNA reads TGTGCCAGCAGTTTGGCGGGAGGGCCCCACAACGAGCAGTACTTC.

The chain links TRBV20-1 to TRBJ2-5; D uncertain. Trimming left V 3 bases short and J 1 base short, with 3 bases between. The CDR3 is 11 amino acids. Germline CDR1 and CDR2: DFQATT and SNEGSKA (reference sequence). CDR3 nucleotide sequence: TGCAGTGCTAGGTTCCAAGAGACCCAGTACTTC. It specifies CSARFQETQYF.

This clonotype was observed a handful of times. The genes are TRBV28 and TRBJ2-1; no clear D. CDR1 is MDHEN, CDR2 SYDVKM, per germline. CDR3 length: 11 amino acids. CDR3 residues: CASGQYNEQFF. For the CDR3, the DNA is TGTGCGTCTGGGCAGTACAATGAGCAGTTCTTC.

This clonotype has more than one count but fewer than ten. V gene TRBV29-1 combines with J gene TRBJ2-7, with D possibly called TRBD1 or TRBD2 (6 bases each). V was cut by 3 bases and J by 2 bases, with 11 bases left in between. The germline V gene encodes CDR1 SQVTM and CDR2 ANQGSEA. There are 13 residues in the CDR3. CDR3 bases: TGCAGCGTTGAGGGGGGCCCAGCCTACGAGCAGTACTTC. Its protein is CSVEGGPAYEQYF.

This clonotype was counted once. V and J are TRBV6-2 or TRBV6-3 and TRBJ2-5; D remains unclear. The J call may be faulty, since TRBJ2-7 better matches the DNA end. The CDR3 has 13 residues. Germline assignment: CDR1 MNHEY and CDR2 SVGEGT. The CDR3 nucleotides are TGTGCCAGCAGTGCGAACCAGGACTACGAGCAGTACTTC. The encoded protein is CASSANQDYEQYF.

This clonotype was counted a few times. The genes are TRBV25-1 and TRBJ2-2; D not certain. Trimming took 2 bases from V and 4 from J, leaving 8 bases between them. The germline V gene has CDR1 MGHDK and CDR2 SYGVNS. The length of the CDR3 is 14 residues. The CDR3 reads CASSEDPLTGELFF. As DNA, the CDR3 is TGTGCCAGCAGTGAAGACCCCCTCACCGGGGAGCTGTTTTTT.

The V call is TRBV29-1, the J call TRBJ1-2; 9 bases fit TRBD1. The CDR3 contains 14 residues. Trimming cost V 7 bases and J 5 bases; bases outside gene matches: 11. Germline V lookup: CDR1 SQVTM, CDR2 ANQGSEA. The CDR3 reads CSANLTGGTYGYTF. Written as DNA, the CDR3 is TGCAGCGCTAATCTAACAGGGGGCACATATGGCTACACCTTC. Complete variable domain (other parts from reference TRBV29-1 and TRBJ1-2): SAVISQKPSRDICQRGTSLTIQCQVDSQVTMMFWYRQQPGQSLTLIATANQGSEATYESGFVIDKFPISRPNLTFSTLTVSNMSPEDSSIYLCSANLTGGTYGYTFGSGTRLTVV.

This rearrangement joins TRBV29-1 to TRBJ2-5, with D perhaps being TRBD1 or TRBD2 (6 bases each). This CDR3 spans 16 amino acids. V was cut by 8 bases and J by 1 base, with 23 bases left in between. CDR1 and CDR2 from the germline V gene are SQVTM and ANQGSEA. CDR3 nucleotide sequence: TGCAGCATTGGGATCGGGGGACACAAGACCCAAGAGACCCAGTACTTC. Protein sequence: CSIGIGGHKTQETQYF.

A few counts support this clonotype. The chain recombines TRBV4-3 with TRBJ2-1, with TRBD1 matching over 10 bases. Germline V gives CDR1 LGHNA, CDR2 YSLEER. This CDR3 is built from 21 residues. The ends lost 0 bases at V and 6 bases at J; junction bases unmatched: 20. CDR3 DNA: TGCGCCAGCAGCCAAGAGTTTGCGGGACAGGGGTCGGCGGGTGGGCCCAATGAGCAGTTCTTC. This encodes CASSQEFAGQGSAGGPNEQFF.

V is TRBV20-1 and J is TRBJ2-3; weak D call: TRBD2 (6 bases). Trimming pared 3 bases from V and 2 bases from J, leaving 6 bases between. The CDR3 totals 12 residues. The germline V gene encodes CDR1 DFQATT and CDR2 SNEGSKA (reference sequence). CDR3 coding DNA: TGCAGTGCTAGGCGGGACACAGATACGCAGTATTTT. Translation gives CSARRDTDTQYF.

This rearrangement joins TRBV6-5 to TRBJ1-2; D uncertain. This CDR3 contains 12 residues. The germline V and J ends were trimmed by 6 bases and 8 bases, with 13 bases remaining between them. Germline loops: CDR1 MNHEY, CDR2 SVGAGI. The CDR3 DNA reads TGTGCCAGCAGCCGCCCGGGAGGCGGCTACACCTTC. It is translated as CASSRPGGGYTF.

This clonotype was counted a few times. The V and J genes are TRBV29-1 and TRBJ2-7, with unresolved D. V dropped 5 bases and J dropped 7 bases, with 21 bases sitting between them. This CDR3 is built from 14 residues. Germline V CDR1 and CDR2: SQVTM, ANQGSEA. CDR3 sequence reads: CSVIWNTHGGEQYF. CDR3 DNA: TGCAGCGTTATTTGGAATACTCACGGTGGAGAGCAGTACTTC.

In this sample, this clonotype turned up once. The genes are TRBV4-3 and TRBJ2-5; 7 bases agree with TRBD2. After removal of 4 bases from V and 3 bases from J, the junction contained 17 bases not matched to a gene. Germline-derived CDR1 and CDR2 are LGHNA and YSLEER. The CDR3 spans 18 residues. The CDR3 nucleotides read TGCGCCAGCAGCCGCAATCTAGCTAGCGGAGGGATAAAAGAGACCCAGTACTTC. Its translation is CASSRNLASGGIKETQYF.

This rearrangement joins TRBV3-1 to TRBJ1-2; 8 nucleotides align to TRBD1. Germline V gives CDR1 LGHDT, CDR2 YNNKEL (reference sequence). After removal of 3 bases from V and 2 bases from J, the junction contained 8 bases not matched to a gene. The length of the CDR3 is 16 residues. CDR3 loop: CASSHRVTGGNYGYTF. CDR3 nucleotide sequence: TGTGCCAGCAGCCATCGAGTCACAGGGGGAAACTATGGCTACACCTTC. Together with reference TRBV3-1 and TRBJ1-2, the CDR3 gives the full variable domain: DTAVSQTPKYLVTQMGNDKSIKCEQNLGHDTMYWYKQDSKKFLKIMFSYNNKELIINETVPNRFSPKSPDKAHLNLHINSLELGDSAVYFCASSHRVTGGNYGYTFGSGTRLTVV.

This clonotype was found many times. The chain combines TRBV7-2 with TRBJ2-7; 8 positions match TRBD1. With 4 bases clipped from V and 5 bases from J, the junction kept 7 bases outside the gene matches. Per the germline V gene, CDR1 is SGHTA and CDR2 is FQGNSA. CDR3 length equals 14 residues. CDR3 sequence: CASSSRTGTNEQYF. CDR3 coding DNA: TGTGCCAGCAGCTCCCGGACAGGGACGAACGAGCAGTACTTC.

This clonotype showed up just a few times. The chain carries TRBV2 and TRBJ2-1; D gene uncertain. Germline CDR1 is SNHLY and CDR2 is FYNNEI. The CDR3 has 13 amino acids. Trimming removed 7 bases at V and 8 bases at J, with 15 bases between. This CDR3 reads CASNEPLSDEQFF. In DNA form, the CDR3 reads TGTGCCAGCAACGAACCCCTCTCCGATGAGCAGTTCTTC.

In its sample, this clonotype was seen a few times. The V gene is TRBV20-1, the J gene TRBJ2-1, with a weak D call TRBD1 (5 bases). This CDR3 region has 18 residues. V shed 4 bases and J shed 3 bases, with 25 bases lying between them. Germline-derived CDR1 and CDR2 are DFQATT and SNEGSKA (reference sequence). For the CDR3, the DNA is TGCAGTGCTAACGGCCAGCTAGGGGTTGGGGTCGACTACAATGAGCAGTTCTTC. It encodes CSANGQLGVGVDYNEQFF.

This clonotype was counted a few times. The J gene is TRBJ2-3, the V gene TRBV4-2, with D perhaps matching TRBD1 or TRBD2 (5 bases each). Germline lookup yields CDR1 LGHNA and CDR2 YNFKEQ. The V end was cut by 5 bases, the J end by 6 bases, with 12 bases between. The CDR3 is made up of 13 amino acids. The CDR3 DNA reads TGTGCCAGCAGCTGGGGACGCCTCGATACGCAGTATTTT. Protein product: CASSWGRLDTQYF.

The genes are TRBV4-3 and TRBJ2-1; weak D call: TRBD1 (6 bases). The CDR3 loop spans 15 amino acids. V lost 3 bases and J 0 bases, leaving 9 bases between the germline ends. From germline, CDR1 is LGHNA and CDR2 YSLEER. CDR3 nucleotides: TGCGCCAGCAGCCAGCAACAGGGCTCCTACAATGAGCAGTTCTTC. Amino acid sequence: CASSQQQGSYNEQFF.

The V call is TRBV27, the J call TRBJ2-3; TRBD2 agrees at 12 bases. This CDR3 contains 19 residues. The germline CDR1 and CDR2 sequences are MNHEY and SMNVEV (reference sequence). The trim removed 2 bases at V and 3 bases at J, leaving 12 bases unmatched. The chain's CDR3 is CASSLKGRLAGVGTDTQYF. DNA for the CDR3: TGTGCCAGCAGTTTAAAGGGGCGACTAGCGGGAGTTGGTACAGATACGCAGTATTTT.

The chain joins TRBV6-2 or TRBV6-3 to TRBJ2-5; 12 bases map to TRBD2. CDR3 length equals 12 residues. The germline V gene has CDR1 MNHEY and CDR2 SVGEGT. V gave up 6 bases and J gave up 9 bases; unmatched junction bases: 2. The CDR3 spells CASRRLAGAQYF. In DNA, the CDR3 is TGTGCCAGCAGAAGACTAGCGGGAGCCCAGTACTTC.

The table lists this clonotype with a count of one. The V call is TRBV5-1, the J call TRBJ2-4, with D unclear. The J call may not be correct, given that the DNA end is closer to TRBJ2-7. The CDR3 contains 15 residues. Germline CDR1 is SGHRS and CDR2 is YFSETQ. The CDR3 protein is CASSPRVLSSDEQYF. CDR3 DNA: TGCGCCAGCAGTCCAAGGGTACTAAGTTCTGACGAGCAGTACTTC.

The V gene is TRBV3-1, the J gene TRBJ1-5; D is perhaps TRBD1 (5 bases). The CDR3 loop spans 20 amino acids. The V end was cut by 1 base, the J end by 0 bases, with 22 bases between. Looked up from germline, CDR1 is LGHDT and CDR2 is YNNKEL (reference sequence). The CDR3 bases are TGTGCCAGCAGCCAAGGGTTGGGAGGTGGACACTCATCTAGCAATCAGCCCCAGCATTTT. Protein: CASSQGLGGGHSSSNQPQHF.

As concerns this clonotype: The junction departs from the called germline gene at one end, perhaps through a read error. The CDR3 DNA sequence: TGTGCCAGCAGCTTGGGACAGGGAGGAATGCAAGGGACCCAGTACTTC. Translation: CASSLGQGGMQGTQYF. The chain is built from TRBV5-4 and TRBJ2-5, with D perhaps TRBD1 (7 bases). The CDR3 runs to 16 residues. Germline V gives CDR1 SGHNT, CDR2 YYREEE (reference sequence).

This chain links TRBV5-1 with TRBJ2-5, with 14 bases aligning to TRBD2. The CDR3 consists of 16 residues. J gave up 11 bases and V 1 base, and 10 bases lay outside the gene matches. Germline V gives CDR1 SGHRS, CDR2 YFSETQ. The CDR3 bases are TGCGCCAGCAGCTTGTCGGGACTAGCGGGAGTGGGAGAGCAGTACTTC. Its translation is CASSLSGLAGVGEQYF.

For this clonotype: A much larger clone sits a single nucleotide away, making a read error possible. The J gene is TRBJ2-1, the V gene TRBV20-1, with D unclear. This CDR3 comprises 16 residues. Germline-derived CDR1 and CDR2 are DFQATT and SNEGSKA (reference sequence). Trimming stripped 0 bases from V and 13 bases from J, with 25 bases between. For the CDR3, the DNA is TGCAGTGCTAGAGACCCGGAAGAACCCCCTGTGGAGACCCAGTTCTTC. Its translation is CSARDPEEPPVETQFF.

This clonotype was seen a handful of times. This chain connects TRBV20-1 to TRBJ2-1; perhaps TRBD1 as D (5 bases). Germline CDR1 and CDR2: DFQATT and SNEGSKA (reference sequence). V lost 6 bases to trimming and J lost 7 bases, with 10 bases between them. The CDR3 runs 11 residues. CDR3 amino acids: CSAHAGNEQFF. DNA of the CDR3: TGCAGTGCCCACGCAGGGAATGAGCAGTTCTTC.

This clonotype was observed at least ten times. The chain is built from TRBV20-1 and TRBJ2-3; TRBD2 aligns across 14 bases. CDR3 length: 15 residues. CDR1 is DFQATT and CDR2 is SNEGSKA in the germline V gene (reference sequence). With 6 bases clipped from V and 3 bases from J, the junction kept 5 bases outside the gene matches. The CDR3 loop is CSAGGLAGVTDTQYF. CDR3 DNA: TGCAGTGCCGGGGGACTAGCGGGAGTTACAGATACGCAGTATTTT.

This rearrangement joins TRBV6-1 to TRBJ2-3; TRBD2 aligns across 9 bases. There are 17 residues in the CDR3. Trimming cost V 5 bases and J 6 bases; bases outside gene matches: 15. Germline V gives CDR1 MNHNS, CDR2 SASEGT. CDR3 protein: CASSRGIAGVITDTQYF. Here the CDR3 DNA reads TGTGCCAGCAGTAGAGGGATAGCGGGAGTGATCACGGATACGCAGTATTTT.

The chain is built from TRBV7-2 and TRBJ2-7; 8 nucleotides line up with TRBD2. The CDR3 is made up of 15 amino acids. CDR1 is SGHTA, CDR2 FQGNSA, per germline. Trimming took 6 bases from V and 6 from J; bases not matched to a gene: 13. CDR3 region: CASRPLPGLDREQYF. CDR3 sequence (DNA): TGTGCCAGCAGGCCATTACCGGGACTAGACCGCGAGCAGTACTTC.